The 20 T cell receptor beta chains presented below share a single source sample, sequenced in a study of blood T cell repertoires in COVID-19. Measured with immunoSEQ multiplex PCR; TCRdb has only the in-frame clones, and not every one. This sample yields a few hundred thousand clones, of which approximately 85% are seen a single time; 7.2% belongs to the top ten. The sequencing sample was made of peripheral blood. Receptor source: a human donor in a cohort sampled during active COVID-19.

The J gene is TRBJ1-1, the V gene TRBV19, with a possible D match to TRBD1 (6 bases). The ends were cut back, 2 bases at V and 4 bases at J, with 14 bases in the middle. The CDR3 sequence is 15 residues long. CDR1 and CDR2 from the germline V gene are LNHDA and SQIVND (reference sequence). For the CDR3, the DNA is TGTGCCAGTAGTATAACGGGGGCGGGAGGCACTGAAGCTTTCTTT. It specifies CASSITGAGGTEAFF.

The V and J genes are TRBV5-8 and TRBJ2-1; 8 bases agree with TRBD1. V lost 0 bases to trimming and J lost 8 bases; unmatched junction nucleotides: 4. This CDR3 is 14 amino acids long. The germline gives CDR1 SGHTS, CDR2 YDEGEE. In nucleotides, the CDR3 is TGTGCCAGCAGCTTGGTGCAGGGGGCTTATGAGCAGTTCTTC. Translating it yields CASSLVQGAYEQFF.

J is TRBJ2-3 and V is TRBV19; 7 bases line up with TRBD1. The V gene end was trimmed by 3 bases and the J gene end by 1 base; junction bases not matched to a gene: 4. CDR1 LNHDA and CDR2 SQIVND come from the germline V gene (reference sequence). This CDR3 is built from 15 residues. In DNA form, the CDR3 reads TGTGCCAGTAGTATTAGGGGGCACGGCACAGATACGCAGTATTTT. Its translation: CASSIRGHGTDTQYF.

This chain links TRBV18 with TRBJ2-2; TRBD1 matches at 7 bases. V shed 4 bases, J shed 1 base, and the junction held 3 bases outside the gene matches. The germline gives CDR1 KGHSH, CDR2 LQKENI. The CDR3 extends over 15 amino acids. The CDR3 reads CASSQYRGNTGELFF. The CDR3 region has the DNA TGTGCCAGCTCACAGTACAGGGGGAACACCGGGGAGCTGTTTTTT.

This clone came up once. The chain has TRBV2 and TRBJ1-2; 8 nucleotides align to TRBD1. V dropped 0 bases and J dropped 5; count of bases not matched to a gene: 8. The CDR3 runs to 16 residues. Germline V gene lookup returns CDR1 SNHLY and CDR2 FYNNEI. CDR3 sequence reads: CASSEAGRGLGYGYTF. CDR3 coding DNA: TGTGCCAGCAGTGAAGCAGGCAGGGGGCTAGGGTATGGCTACACCTTC.

The chain carries TRBV7-9 and TRBJ2-7; 10 bases align to TRBD2. J was trimmed by 2 bases and V by 10 bases; bases with no gene match: 11. Germline-derived CDR1 and CDR2 are SEHNR and FQNEAQ (reference sequence). The CDR3 is 15 residues long. CDR3 nucleotides: TGTGCCACTTCAAGGCGAGCGGGGGGGACCTACGAGCAGTACTTC. It encodes CATSRRAGGTYEQYF. Full variable domain (rest looked up from reference TRBV7-9 and TRBJ2-7): DTGVSQNPRHKITKRGQNVTFRCDPISEHNRLYWYRQTLGQGPEFLTYFQNEAQLEKSRLLSDRFSAERPKGSFSTLEIQRTEQGDSAMYLCATSRRAGGTYEQYFGPGTRLTVT.

CDR3 amino acids: CASSYGAALNTEAFF. The CDR3 DNA follows: TGTGCCAGCAGTTACGGCGCGGCCCTGAACACTGAAGCTTTCTTT. The rearrangement links TRBV6-5 to TRBJ1-1; D gene uncertain. This CDR3 region has 15 residues. The V gene lost 2 bases and the J gene lost 0 bases, with 10 bases spanning the gap. Germline V gene lookup returns CDR1 MNHEY and CDR2 SVGAGI.

This chain uses TRBV30 with TRBJ2-1; D perhaps matches TRBD2 (6 bases). The CDR3 runs to 15 residues. Germline V CDR1 and CDR2: GTSNPN, SVGIG (reference sequence). Trimming stripped 3 bases from V and 9 bases from J, with 21 bases between. The CDR3 reads CAWSGRSGVPTEQFF. CDR3 nucleotides: TGTGCCTGGAGCGGGCGGTCGGGGGTCCCAACTGAGCAGTTCTTC.

This clone was seen just once. This chain joins TRBV7-3 and TRBJ2-1; D call uncertain. The CDR3 runs to 15 residues. CDR1 is SGHTA, CDR2 FQGTGA, per germline. V was pared by 1 base and J by 4 bases, with 11 bases between. CDR3 loop: CASSLIRSRYNEQFF. The CDR3 bases are TGTGCCAGCAGCTTAATTCGATCGCGGTACAATGAGCAGTTCTTC.

This clone has only a few counts. This CDR3 is also generated by other DNA sequences in the sample. The genes are TRBV5-1 and TRBJ1-4; D unresolved. Germline V lookup: CDR1 SGHRS, CDR2 YFSETQ. The CDR3 loop spans 15 amino acids. Trimming left V 0 bases short and J 0 bases short, with 6 bases between. CDR3 amino acids: CASSLARATNEKLFF. CDR3 in DNA: TGCGCCAGCAGCTTGGCTCGTGCAACTAATGAAAAACTGTTTTTT.

This clone was counted at least ten times. V usage is TRBV6-5 and J usage is TRBJ2-3, with D hard to call. Germline CDR1 reads MNHEY; CDR2 reads SVGAGI. The CDR3 loop spans 14 amino acids. Trimming left V 7 bases short and J 2 bases short, with 13 bases between. CDR3 in amino acids: CASKPSLNTDTQYF. CDR3 DNA: TGTGCCAGCAAGCCAAGCCTAAACACAGATACGCAGTATTTT.

This clone was observed a single time. This chain links TRBV7-9 with TRBJ2-7, with 8 bases matching TRBD2. The V gene's germline CDR1 is SEHNR and CDR2 FQNEAQ (reference sequence). The CDR3 covers 13 residues. The trim removed 4 bases at V and 2 bases at J, leaving 1 base unmatched. The CDR3 reads CASSSGGPYEQYF. The CDR3 bases are TGTGCCAGCAGCTCGGGGGGGCCCTACGAGCAGTACTTC.

V and J are TRBV29-1 and TRBJ1-1; D remains ambiguous. In germline, CDR1 is SQVTM, CDR2 ANQGSEA. V was shortened by 6 bases and J by 4 bases, with 9 bases between the two germline ends. This CDR3 is 11 amino acids long. CDR3 in DNA: TGCAGCGTCCTACAGATCACTGAAGCTTTCTTT. The encoded protein is CSVLQITEAFF.

The CDR3: CASSNIQGIFEQFF. CDR3 coding DNA: TGTGCCAGCAGCAATATACAGGGGATATTTGAGCAGTTCTTC. This chain links TRBV14 with TRBJ2-1; 7 bases fit TRBD1. Germline assignment: CDR1 SGHDN and CDR2 FVKESK. The J segment lost 9 bases and the V segment lost 5 bases, leaving 10 bases of the junction unmatched. CDR3 length equals 14 residues.

The chain recombines TRBV18 with TRBJ1-4; 7 positions agree with TRBD1. The trim removed 5 bases at V and 5 bases at J, leaving 5 bases unmatched. Germline CDR1 is KGHSH and CDR2 is LQKENI. The CDR3 has 14 amino acids. CDR3: CASSAGQNNEKLFF. CDR3 coding DNA: TGTGCCAGCTCAGCGGGACAGAACAATGAAAAACTGTTTTTT.

This clone occurred many times. The chain carries TRBV27 and TRBJ1-5; 8 bases are a match to TRBD1. This CDR3 comprises 15 residues. V was pared by 5 bases and J by 4 bases, with 7 bases of the junction left unmatched. CDR1 and CDR2 (germline): MNHEY, SMNVEV (reference sequence). CDR3: CASSPRTGRNQPQHF. The CDR3 nucleotides are TGTGCCAGCAGTCCACGGACAGGGCGGAATCAGCCCCAGCATTTT.

In its sample, this clone was seen a few times. The chain links TRBV4-1 to TRBJ1-1; a weak D match, TRBD1 (5 bases). Trimming removed 1 base from V and 1 base from J, with 7 bases in between. CDR3 length equals 14 residues. Germline V gene lookup returns CDR1 MGHRA and CDR2 YSYEKL. CDR3 protein: CASSQVGGNTEAFF. The CDR3, as DNA: TGCGCCAGCAGCCAAGTCGGGGGGAACACTGAAGCTTTCTTT.

The rearrangement uses TRBV24-1 and TRBJ2-2; 8 positions agree with TRBD1. This CDR3 region has 13 residues. Trimming at V came to 10 bases and at J to 4 bases, leaving 4 bases not matched to a gene. In germline, CDR1 is KGHDR, CDR2 SFDVKD. The CDR3 is CATATGGTGELFF. In nucleotides, the CDR3 is TGTGCCACAGCAACAGGGGGCACCGGGGAGCTGTTTTTT.

The chain carries TRBV6-2 or TRBV6-3 and TRBJ1-2; no clear D. The CDR3 covers 16 residues. Per germline, CDR1 MNHEY and CDR2 SVGEGT. V dropped 0 bases and J dropped 4 bases, with 15 bases sitting between them. The CDR3 region has the DNA TGTGCCAGCAGTTACTCGATTGTCTGGTCTACCTATGGCTACACCTTC. Its translation: CASSYSIVWSTYGYTF.

The chain combines TRBV7-3 with TRBJ1-1, with D tentatively TRBD1 (5 bases). V was clipped by 4 bases and J by 2 bases, with 11 bases between them. The CDR3 contains 14 residues. Germline V gives CDR1 SGHTA, CDR2 FQGTGA. CDR3 protein: CASSSGHVNTEAFF. CDR3 nucleotide sequence: TGTGCCAGCAGCTCCGGACACGTTAACACTGAAGCTTTCTTT.